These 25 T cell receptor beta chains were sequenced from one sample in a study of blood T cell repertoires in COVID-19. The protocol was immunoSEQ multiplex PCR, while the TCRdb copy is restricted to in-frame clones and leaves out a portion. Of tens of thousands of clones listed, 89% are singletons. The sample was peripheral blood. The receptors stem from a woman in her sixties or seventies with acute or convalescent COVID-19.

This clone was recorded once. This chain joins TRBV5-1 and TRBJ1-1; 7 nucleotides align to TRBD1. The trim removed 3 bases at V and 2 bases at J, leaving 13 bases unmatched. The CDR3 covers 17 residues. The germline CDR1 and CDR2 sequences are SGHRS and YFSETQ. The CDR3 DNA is TGCGCCAGCAGCTGGGGAGACAGGGTGGGGAGAAACACTGAAGCTTTCTTT. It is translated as CASSWGDRVGRNTEAFF.

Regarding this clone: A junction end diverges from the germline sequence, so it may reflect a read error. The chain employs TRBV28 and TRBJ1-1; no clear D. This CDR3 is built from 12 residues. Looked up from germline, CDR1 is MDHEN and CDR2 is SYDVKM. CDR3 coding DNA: TGTGCCGGCAGTACACTGAACACTGAAGCTTTCTTT. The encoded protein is CAGSTLNTEAFF.

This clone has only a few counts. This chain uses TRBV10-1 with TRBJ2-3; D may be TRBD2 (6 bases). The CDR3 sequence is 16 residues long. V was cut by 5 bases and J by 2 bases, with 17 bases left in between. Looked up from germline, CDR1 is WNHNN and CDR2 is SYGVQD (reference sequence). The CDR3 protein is CASSPDVAVNTDTQYF. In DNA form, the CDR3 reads TGCGCCAGCAGTCCCGATGTAGCGGTTAACACAGATACGCAGTATTTT.

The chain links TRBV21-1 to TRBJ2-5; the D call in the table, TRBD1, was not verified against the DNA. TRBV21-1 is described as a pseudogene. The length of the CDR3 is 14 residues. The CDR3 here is CASSKGTDEETQYF. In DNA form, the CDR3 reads TGTGCCAGCAGCAAAGGCACAGATGAAGAGACCCAGTACTTC.

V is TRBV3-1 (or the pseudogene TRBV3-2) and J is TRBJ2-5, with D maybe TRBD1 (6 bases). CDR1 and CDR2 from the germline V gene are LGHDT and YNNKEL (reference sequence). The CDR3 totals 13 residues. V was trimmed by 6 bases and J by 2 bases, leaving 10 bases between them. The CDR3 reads CASSQGYQETQYF. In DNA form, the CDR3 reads TGTGCCAGCAGTCAGGGGTATCAAGAGACCCAGTACTTC.

DNA of the CDR3: TGTGCCAGCCAACAGGGGATCACAGATACGCAGTATTTT. This gives the protein CASQQGITDTQYF. The V call is TRBV7-9, the J call TRBJ2-3; 7 bases are a match to TRBD1. J was trimmed by 2 bases and V by 8 bases; bases with no gene match: 4. Germline V gives CDR1 SEHNR, CDR2 FQNEAQ (reference sequence). The CDR3 runs to 13 residues.

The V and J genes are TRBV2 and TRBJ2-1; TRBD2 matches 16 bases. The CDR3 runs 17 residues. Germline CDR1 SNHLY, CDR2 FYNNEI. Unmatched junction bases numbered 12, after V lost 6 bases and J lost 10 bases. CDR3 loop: CASRPGTSGRAPWEQFF. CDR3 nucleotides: TGTGCCAGCAGACCCGGGACTAGCGGGAGGGCCCCGTGGGAGCAGTTCTTC.

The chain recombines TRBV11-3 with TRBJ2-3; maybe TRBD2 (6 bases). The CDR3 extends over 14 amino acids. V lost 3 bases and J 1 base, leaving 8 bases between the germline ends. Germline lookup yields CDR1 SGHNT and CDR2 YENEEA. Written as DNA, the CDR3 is TGTGCCAGCAGCTTTAGCGGCCGCACAGATACGCAGTATTTT. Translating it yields CASSFSGRTDTQYF.

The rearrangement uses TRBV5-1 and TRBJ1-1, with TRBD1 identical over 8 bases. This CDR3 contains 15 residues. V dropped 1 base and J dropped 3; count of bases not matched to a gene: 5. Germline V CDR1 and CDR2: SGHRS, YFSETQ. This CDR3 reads CASSLWTGKDTEAFF. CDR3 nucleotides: TGCGCCAGCAGCTTGTGGACAGGGAAGGACACTGAAGCTTTCTTT.

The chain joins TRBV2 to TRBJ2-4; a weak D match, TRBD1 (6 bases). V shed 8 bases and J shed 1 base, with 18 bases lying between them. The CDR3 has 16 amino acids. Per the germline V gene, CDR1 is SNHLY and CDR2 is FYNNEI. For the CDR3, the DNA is TGTGCCAGCGGATCTCACAGGGAAAGCGCCAAAAACATTCAGTACTTC. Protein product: CASGSHRESAKNIQYF.

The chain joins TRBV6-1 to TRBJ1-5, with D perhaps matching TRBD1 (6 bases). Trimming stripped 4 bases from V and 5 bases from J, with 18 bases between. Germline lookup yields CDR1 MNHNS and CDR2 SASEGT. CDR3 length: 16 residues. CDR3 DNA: TGTGCCAGCAGTGGGTTTGACAGGCCTCGGGATCAGCCCCAGCATTTT. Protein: CASSGFDRPRDQPQHF.

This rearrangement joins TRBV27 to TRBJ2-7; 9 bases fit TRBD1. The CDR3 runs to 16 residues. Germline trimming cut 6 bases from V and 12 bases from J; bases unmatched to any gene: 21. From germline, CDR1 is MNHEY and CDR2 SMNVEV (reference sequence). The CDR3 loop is CASSLFPGTGYLTRYF. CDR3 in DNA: TGTGCCAGCAGCCTCTTCCCCGGGACAGGGTATTTGACCCGGTACTTC.

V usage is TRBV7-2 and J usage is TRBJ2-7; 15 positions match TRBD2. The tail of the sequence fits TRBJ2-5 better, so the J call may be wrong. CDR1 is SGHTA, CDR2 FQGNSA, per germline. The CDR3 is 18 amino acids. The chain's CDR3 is CASTSGLAGGRSQETQYF. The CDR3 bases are TGTGCCAGCACCTCGGGACTAGCGGGGGGACGGAGCCAAGAGACCCAGTACTTC.

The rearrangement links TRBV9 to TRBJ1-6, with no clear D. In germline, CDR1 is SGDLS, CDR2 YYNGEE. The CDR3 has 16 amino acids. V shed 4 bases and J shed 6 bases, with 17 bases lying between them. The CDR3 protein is CASSPSVSLTNSPLHF. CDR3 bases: TGTGCCAGCAGCCCGTCGGTCTCCCTTACTAATTCACCCCTCCACTTT. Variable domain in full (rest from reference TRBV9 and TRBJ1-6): DSGVTQTPKHLITATGQRVTLRCSPRSGDLSVYWYQQSLDQGLQFLIQYYNGEERAKGNILERFSAQQFPDLHSELNLSSLELGDSALYFCASSPSVSLTNSPLHFGNGTRLTVT.

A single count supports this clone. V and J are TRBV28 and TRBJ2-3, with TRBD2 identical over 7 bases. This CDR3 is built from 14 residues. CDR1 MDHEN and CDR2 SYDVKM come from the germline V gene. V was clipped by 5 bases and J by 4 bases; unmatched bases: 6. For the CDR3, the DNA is TGTGCCAGCAGTCCATCTAGCGGACCAGATACGCAGTATTTT. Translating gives CASSPSSGPDTQYF.

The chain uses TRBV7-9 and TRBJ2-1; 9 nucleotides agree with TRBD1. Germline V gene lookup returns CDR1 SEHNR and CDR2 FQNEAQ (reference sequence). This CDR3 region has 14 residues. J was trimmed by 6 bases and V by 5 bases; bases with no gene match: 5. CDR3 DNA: TGTGCCAGCAGCCCGGGACAGGGCGGCAATGAGCAGTTCTTC. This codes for CASSPGQGGNEQFF.

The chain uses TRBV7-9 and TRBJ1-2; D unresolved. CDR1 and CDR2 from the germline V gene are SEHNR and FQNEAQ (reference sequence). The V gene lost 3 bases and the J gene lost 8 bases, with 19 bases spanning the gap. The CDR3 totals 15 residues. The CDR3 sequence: CASSFGSMADSGYTF. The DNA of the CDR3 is TGTGCCAGCAGCTTTGGGAGTATGGCCGATTCGGGCTACACCTTC.

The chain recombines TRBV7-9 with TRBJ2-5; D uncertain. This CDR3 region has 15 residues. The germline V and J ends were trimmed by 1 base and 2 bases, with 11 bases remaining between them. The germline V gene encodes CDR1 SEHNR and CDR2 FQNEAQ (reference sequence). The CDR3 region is CASSLVFSFQETQYF. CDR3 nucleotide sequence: TGTGCCAGCAGCTTAGTCTTTAGCTTTCAAGAGACCCAGTACTTC.

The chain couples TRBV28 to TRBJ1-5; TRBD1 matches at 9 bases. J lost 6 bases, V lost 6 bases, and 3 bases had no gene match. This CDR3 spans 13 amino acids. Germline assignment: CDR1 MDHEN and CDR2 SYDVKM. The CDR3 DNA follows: TGTGCCAGCAGACCACAGGGGGCTCAGCCCCAGCATTTT. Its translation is CASRPQGAQPQHF.

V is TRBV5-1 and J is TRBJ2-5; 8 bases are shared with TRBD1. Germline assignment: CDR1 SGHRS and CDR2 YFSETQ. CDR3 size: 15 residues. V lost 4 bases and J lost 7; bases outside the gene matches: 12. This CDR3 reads CASSPGDRGGGTQYF. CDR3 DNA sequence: TGCGCCAGCAGCCCAGGAGACAGGGGTGGTGGGACCCAGTACTTC.

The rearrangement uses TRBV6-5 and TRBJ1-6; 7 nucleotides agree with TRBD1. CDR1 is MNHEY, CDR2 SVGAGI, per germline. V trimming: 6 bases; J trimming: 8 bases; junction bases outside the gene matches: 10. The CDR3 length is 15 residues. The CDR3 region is CASRTDRVNHSPLHF. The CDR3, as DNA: TGTGCCAGCAGGACAGACAGGGTTAATCATTCACCCCTCCACTTT.

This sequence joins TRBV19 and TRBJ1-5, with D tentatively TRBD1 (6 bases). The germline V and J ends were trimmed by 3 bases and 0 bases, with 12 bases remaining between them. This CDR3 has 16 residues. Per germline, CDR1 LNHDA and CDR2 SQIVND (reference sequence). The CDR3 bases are TGTGCCAGTAGTATGGTGACAGGCAATAGCAATCAGCCCCAGCATTTT. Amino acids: CASSMVTGNSNQPQHF.

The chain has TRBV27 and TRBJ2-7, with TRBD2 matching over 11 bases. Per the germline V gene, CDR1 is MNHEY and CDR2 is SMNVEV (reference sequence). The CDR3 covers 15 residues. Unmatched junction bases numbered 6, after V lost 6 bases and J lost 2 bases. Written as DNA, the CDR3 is TGTGCCAGCAGGCAGGGACTAGCGGAGGCCTACGAGCAGTACTTC. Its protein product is CASRQGLAEAYEQYF.

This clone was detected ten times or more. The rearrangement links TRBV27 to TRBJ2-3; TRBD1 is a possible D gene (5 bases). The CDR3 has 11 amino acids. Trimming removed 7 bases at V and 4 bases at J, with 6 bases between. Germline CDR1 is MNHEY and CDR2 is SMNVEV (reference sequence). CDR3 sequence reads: CASKGADTQYF. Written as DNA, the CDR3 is TGTGCCAGCAAAGGGGCAGATACGCAGTATTTT.

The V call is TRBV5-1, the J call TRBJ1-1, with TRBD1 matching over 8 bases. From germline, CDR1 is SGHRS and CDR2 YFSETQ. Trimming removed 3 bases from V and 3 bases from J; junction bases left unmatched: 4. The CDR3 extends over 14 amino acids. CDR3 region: CASSYTGGHTEAFF. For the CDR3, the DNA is TGCGCCAGCAGCTATACAGGGGGGCACACTGAAGCTTTCTTT.